This entry describes one T cell receptor (beta chain). The sample is drawn from a study of somatic mutations in cytotoxic T cells in rheumatoid arthritis. Assay: immunoSEQ multiplex PCR; the TCRdb copy retains only in-frame clones and omits some. This table has approximately 16,000 clones, just under 80% appearing once. The germline CDR1 and CDR2 sequences are SGHAT and FQNNGV. The CDR3 extends over 14 amino acids. V shed 3 bases, J shed 7 bases, and the junction held 6 bases outside the gene matches. V gene TRBV11-2 combines with J gene TRBJ2-1; 7 nucleotides agree with TRBD1. The receptor was derived from an adult with rheumatoid arthritis. Material: CD8+ T cells sorted from blood. CDR3 nucleotides: TGTGCCAGCAGCTTCGGCAGGGGGATGAATGAGCAGTTCTTC. Its translation: CASSFGRGMNEQFF.